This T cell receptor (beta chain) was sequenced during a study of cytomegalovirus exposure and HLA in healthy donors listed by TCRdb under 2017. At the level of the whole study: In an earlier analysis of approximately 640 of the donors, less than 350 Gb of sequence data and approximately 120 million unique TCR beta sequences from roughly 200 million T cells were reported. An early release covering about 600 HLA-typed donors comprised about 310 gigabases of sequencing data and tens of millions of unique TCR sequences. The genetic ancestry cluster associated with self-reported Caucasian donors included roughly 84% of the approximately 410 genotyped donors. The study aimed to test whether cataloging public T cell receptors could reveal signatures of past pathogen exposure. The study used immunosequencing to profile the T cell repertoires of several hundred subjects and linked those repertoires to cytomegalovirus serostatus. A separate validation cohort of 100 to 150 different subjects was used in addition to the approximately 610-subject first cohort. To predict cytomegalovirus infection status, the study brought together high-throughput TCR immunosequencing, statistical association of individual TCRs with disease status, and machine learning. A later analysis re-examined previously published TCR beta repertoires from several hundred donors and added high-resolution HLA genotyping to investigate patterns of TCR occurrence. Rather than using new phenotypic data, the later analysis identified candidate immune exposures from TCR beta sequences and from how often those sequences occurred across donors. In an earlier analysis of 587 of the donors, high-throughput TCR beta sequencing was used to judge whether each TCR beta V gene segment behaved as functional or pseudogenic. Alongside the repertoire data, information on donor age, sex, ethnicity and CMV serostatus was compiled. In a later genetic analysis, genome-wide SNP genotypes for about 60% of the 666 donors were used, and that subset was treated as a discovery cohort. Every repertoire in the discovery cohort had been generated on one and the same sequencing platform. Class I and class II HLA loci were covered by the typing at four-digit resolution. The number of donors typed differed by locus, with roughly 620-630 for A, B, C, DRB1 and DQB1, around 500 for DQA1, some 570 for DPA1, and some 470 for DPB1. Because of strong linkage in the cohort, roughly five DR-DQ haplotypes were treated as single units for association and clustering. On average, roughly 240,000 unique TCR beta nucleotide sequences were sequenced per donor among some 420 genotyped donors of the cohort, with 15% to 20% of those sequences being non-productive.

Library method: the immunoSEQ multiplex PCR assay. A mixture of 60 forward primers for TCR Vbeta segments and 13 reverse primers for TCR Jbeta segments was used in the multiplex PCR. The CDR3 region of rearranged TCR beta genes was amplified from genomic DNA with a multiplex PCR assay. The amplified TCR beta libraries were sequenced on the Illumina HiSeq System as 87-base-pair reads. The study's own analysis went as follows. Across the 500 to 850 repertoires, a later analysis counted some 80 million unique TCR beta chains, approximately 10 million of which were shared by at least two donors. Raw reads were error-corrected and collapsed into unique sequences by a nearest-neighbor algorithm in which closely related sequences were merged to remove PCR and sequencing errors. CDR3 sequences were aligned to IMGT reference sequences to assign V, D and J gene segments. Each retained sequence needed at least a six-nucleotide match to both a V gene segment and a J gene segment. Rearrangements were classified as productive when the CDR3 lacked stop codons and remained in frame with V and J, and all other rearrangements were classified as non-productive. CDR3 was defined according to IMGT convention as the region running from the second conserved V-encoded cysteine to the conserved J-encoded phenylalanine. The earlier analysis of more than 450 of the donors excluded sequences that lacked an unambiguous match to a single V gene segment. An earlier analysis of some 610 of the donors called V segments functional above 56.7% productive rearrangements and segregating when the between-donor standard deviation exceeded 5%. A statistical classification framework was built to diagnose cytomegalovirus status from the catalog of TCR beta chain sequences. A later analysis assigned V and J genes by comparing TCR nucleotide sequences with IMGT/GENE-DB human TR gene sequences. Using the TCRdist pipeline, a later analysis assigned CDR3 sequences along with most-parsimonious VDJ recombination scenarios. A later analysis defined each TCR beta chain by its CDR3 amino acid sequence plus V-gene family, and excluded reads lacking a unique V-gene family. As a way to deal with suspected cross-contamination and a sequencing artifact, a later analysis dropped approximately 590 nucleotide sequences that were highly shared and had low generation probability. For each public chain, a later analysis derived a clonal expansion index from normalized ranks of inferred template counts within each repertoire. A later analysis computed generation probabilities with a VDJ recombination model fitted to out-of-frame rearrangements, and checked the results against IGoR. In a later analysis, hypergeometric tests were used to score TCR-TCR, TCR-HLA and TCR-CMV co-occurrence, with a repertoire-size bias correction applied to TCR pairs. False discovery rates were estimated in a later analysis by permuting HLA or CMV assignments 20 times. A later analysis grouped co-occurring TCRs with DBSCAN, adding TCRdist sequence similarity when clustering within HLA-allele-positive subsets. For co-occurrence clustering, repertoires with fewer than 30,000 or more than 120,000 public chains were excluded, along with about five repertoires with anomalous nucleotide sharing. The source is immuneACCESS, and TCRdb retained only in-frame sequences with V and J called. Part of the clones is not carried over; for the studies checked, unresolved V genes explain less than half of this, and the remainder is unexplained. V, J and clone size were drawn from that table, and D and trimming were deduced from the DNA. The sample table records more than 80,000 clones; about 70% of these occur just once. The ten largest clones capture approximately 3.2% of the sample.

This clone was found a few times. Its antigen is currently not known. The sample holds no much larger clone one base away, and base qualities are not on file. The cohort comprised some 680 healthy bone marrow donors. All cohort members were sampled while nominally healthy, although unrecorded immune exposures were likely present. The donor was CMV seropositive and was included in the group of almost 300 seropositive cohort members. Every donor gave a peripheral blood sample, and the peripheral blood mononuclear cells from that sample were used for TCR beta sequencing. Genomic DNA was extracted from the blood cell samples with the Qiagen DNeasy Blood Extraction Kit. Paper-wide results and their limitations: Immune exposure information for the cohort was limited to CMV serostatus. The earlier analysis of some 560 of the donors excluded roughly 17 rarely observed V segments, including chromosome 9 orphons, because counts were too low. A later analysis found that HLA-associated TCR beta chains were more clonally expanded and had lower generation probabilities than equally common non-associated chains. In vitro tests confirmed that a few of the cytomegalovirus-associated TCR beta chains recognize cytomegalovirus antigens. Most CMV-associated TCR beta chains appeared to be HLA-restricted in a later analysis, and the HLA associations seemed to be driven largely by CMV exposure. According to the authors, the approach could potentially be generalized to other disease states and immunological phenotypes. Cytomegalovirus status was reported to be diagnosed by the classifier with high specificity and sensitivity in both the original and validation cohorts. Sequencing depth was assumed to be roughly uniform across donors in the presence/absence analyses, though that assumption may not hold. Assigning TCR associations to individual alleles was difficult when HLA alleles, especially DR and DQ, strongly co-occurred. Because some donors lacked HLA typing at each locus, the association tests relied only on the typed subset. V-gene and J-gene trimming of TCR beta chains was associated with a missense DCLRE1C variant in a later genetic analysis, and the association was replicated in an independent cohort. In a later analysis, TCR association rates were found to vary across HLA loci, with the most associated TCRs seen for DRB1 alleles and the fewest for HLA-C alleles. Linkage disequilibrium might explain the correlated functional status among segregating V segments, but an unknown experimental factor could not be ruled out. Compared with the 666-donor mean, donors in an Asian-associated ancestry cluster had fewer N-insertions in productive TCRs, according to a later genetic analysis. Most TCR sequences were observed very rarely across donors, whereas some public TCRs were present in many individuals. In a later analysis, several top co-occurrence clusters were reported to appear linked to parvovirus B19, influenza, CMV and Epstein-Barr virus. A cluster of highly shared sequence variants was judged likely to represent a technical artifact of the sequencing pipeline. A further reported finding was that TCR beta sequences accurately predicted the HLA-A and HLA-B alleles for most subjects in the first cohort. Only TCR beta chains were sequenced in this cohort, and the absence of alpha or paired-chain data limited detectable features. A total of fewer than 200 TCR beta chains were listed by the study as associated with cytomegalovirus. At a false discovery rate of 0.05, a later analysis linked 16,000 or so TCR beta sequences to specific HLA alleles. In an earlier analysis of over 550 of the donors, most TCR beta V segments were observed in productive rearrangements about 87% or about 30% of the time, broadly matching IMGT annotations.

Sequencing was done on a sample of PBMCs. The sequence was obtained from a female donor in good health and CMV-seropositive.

The CDR3 region reads CSARRLYGYTF. The nucleotides are TGCAGTGCTAGGAGACTCTATGGCTACACCTTC. The sequence links TRBV20-1 to TRBJ1-2; the D gene is unclear. A distance of 6 bases separates the germline ends of V and J, which lose 3 bases and 4 bases respectively. CDR1 DFQATT and CDR2 SNEGSKA were looked up in the germline V gene (reference sequence). The CDR3 has 11 amino acids, counting the end cysteine and phenylalanine. The CDR3 DNA has 33 bases and is translated from base 1.